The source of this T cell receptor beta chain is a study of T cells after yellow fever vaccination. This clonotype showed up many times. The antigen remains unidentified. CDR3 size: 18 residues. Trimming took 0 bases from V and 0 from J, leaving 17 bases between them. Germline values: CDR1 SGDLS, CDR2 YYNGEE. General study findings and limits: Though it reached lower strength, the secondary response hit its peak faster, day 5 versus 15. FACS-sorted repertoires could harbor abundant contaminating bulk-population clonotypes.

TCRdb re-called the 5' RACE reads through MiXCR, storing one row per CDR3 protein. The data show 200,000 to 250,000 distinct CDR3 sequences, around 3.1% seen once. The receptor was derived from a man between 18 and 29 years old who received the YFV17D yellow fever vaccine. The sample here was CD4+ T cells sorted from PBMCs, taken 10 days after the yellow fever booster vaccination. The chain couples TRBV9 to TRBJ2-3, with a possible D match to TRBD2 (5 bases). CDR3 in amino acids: CASSVAGRTLGSTDTQYF. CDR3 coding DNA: TGTGCCAGCAGCGTAGCTGGACGGACTTTAGGGAGCACAGATACGCAGTATTTT.